Here is one T cell receptor (beta chain) with its context. The antigen is unknown. 13 Jbeta primers and 60 Vbeta primers were used for the PCR. Clones were sequenced by immunoSEQ multiplex PCR, and TCRdb holds only the in-frame ones, with some missing. This table has some 38,000 clones, 60% to 75% appearing once. The sample comes from a study of cytomegalovirus exposure and HLA in healthy donors. Background on the study: Earlier, 90 million to 140 million unique TCR beta sequences were recovered from 200 million or so T cells by an analysis. General study findings and limits: For presence/absence analyses, sequencing depth was assumed to be roughly uniform across donors. Several top significant clusters appeared, in a later analysis, to be linked to common viral pathogens.

CDR1 and CDR2 (germline): KGHSH, LQKENI. CDR3 length equals 15 residues. Trimming shortened V by 1 base and J by 3 bases, and 9 bases separated the two germline ends. This TCR was recovered from a man aged 35 to 55 in good health and CMV-seronegative. Material: PBMCs. The chain links TRBV18 to TRBJ2-2; D is unresolved. The CDR3 nucleotides are TGTGCCAGCTCACCACGGAGCGCGGACACCGGGGAGCTGTTTTTT. Translation: CASSPRSADTGELFF.